Below are 26 T cell receptor beta chains sequenced from a single sample in a study of tumor-infiltrating lymphocytes in glioblastoma multiforme. TCR beta libraries were built from RNA through three nested multiplex PCR rounds using modified ARM-PCR. TCRdb reprocessed the multiplex PCR reads with MiXCR, giving one entry per CDR3 protein. The sample lists 15,000 to 20,000 distinct CDR3 sequences, around 68% occurring once. Sequencing used peripheral blood. These receptor sequences come from a male donor with glioblastoma.

Regarding this clonotype: A much larger clone is a single base away; this may be a read error. V gene TRBV30 combines with J gene TRBJ2-5; 12 bases line up with TRBD2. The V gene's germline CDR1 is GTSNPN and CDR2 SVGIG (reference sequence). The CDR3 has 15 residues. In nucleotides, the CDR3 is TGTGCCCGGAGTATAGGACTAGCGGGAAAAGAGACCCAGTACTTC. Translation: CARSIGLAGKETQYF.

At least ten counts were recorded for this clonotype. V is TRBV7-9 and J is TRBJ2-5; D unclear. Germline-derived CDR1 and CDR2 are SEHNR and FQNEAQ (reference sequence). V was shortened by 2 bases and J by 3 bases, with 7 bases between the two germline ends. CDR3 length: 13 amino acids. This CDR3 is CASSLTVEETQYF. CDR3 sequence (DNA): TGTGCCAGCAGCTTAACGGTTGAAGAGACCCAGTACTTC.

The V gene is TRBV11-2, the J gene TRBJ2-1; D unclear. With 5 bases removed from V and 2 bases from J, the gap between germline ends came to 13 bases. CDR1 is SGHAT and CDR2 is FQNNGV in the germline V gene. The CDR3 extends over 15 amino acids. The CDR3 sequence: CASSPGAYTYNEQFF. Written as DNA, the CDR3 is TGTGCCAGCAGCCCTGGAGCCTACACCTACAATGAGCAGTTCTTC. Supplemented by reference TRBV11-2 and TRBJ2-1, the full variable domain reads EAGVAQSPRYKIIEKRQSVAFWCNPISGHATLYWYQQILGQGPKLLIQFQNNGVVDDSQLPKDRFSAERLKGVDSTLKIQPAKLEDSAVYLCASSPGAYTYNEQFFGPGTRLTVL.

The chain recombines TRBV20-1 with TRBJ2-1; 11 bases match TRBD2. The CDR3 has 12 residues. The J segment lost 13 bases and the V segment lost 6 bases, leaving 8 bases of the junction unmatched. Germline CDR1 is DFQATT and CDR2 is SNEGSKA (reference sequence). The CDR3 sequence is CSALAGVSDQFF. DNA for the CDR3: TGCAGTGCACTAGCGGGAGTATCTGATCAGTTCTTC.

The chain recombines TRBV20-1 with TRBJ2-1; D uncertain. Germline CDR1 DFQATT, CDR2 SNEGSKA (reference sequence). The CDR3 is 14 residues long. V gave up 0 bases and J gave up 0 bases, with 6 bases separating them. The CDR3 DNA reads as TGCAGTGCTAGAGATCGGGTCTCCTACAATGAGCAGTTCTTC. This gives the protein CSARDRVSYNEQFF.

Remarks on this clonotype: The CDR3 ends on some other residue instead of the conserved phenylalanine or tryptophan, so this is likely a read error. The chain employs TRBV11-1 and TRBJ2-5; 7 positions agree with TRBD1. This CDR3 is 16 amino acids long. CDR1 SGHAT and CDR2 FQDESV come from the germline V gene (reference sequence). CDR3 bases: TGTGGCAGCAGCATACTCCGGGACAGTCTCAAAGAGGCCCAGTACTTA. Encoded protein: CGSSILRDSLKEAQYL.

The chain carries TRBV29-1 and TRBJ2-1, with TRBD2 matching over 12 bases. Germline assignment: CDR1 SQVTM and CDR2 ANQGSEA. The CDR3 has 14 residues. V lost 6 bases to trimming and J lost 9 bases; unmatched junction nucleotides: 9. The CDR3 region is CSVEPVLAGGEQFF. Here the CDR3 DNA reads TGCAGCGTCGAACCAGTACTAGCGGGAGGTGAGCAGTTCTTC.

This chain connects TRBV11-3 to TRBJ2-1, with D perhaps TRBD2 (7 bases). Between the trimmed V and J ends, which lost 6 bases and 2 bases, there was a span of 20 bases. The CDR3 runs 17 residues. The V gene's germline CDR1 is SGHNT and CDR2 YENEEA. The CDR3 nucleotides read TGTGCCAGCAGTAGGGGGGGGGGCGGCCCGACCTACAATGAGCAGTTCTTC. Translated: CASSRGGGGPTYNEQFF. The full variable domain, in which reference TRBV11-3 and TRBJ2-1 provide the parts outside the CDR3, is EAGVVQSPRYKIIEKKQPVAFWCNPISGHNTLYWYLQNLGQGPELLIRYENEEAVDDSQLPKDRFSAERLKGVDSTLKIQPAELGDSAVYLCASSRGGGGPTYNEQFFGPGTRLTVL.

The chain employs TRBV20-1 and TRBJ2-1, with 7 bases matching TRBD2. This CDR3 is built from 15 residues. Germline V CDR1 and CDR2: DFQATT, SNEGSKA (reference sequence). V trimming: 4 bases; J trimming: 4 bases; junction bases outside the gene matches: 10. CDR3: CSATDLAEIYNEQFF. CDR3 DNA: TGCAGTGCTACCGATCTAGCGGAAATATACAATGAGCAGTTCTTC.

The genes are TRBV11-3 and TRBJ2-1; 11 nucleotides agree with TRBD2. Trimming removed 5 bases from V and 6 bases from J; junction bases left unmatched: 3. CDR1 is SGHNT, CDR2 YENEEA, per germline. This CDR3 is built from 14 residues. The CDR3 coding sequence is TGTGCCAGCAGCCTAGCGGGAGGAGGCAATGAGCAGTTCTTC. Its protein is CASSLAGGGNEQFF.

The chain has TRBV4-1 and TRBJ1-2; TRBD1 aligns across 7 bases. The CDR3 is made up of 16 amino acids. V was pared by 0 bases and J by 6 bases, with 10 bases of the junction left unmatched. Germline-derived CDR1 and CDR2 are MGHRA and YSYEKL. Written as DNA, the CDR3 is TGCGCCAGCAGCCAAGATCGATACAGGGGAGACCATGGCTACACCTTC. Protein sequence: CASSQDRYRGDHGYTF.

This clonotype was seen at least ten times. The V gene is TRBV12-3 or TRBV12-4, the J gene TRBJ2-5; D gene ambiguous. The CDR3 extends over 14 amino acids. The V end was cut by 0 bases, the J end by 5 bases, with 10 bases between. The CDR3 here is CASSLAGMEETQYF. The CDR3 DNA reads TGTGCCAGCAGTTTAGCGGGAATGGAGGAGACCCAGTACTTC.

About this clonotype: One end of the junction varies from germline; a read error may be responsible. This sequence joins TRBV11-3 and TRBJ2-7; weak D call: TRBD2 (6 bases). Per the germline V gene, CDR1 is SGHNT and CDR2 is YENEEA. CDR3 length: 15 amino acids. This CDR3 is CVSSLDTGSSYEQYF. The CDR3 coding sequence is TGTGTCAGCAGCTTAGATACCGGGAGCTCCTACGAGCAGTACTTC.

On this clonotype: The conserved closing phenylalanine or tryptophan is absent in this CDR3, likely reflecting a read error. The chain carries TRBV28 and TRBJ2-3; D assignment may be TRBD1 or TRBD2 (5 bases each). This CDR3 has 17 residues. Germline CDR1 and CDR2: MDHEN and SYDVKM. The CDR3 sequence is CDSKNRGSLWGTDTQYS. The CDR3 bases are TGTGACAGCAAAAACCGGGGCAGCCTATGGGGGACAGATACGCAGTATTCT.

J is TRBJ1-3 and V is TRBV6-5, with D unresolved. The CDR3 is 17 residues long. V lost 6 bases, J lost 4 bases, and 22 bases lay in between. Germline V lookup: CDR1 MNHEY, CDR2 SVGAGI. The CDR3 DNA reads TGTGCCAGCAGCCGAAGGGTGTCCCAGGAGGCCGGAAACACCATATATTTT. This encodes CASSRRVSQEAGNTIYF.

To note about this clonotype: Since a much larger clone is just one base distant, this may be a read error. V usage is TRBV7-8 and J usage is TRBJ2-7, with 7 nucleotides matching TRBD2. Losses at the gene ends were 4 bases for V and 4 bases for J; bases not matched to a gene: 7. Germline V lookup: CDR1 SGHVS, CDR2 FQNEAQ. The CDR3 consists of 14 residues. The DNA of the CDR3 is TGTGCCAGCAGCTCCGGGGGGTATTGGTACGAGCAGTACTTC. Protein: CASSSGGYWYEQYF.

On this clonotype: A read error may be the cause here, since a much bigger clone is one base away. This chain joins TRBV30 and TRBJ1-1, with D maybe TRBD1 (6 bases). This CDR3 contains 14 residues. Germline V gene sequence: CDR1 GTSNPN, CDR2 SVGIG (reference sequence). CDR3 sequence reads: CVWTRQVMNTEAFF. DNA for the CDR3: TGTGTCTGGACCCGACAGGTGATGAACACTGAAGCTTTCTTT.

This chain connects TRBV24-1 to TRBJ2-5; 8 bases align to TRBD1. Unmatched junction bases numbered 10, after V lost 4 bases and J lost 4 bases. In germline, CDR1 is KGHDR, CDR2 SFDVKD. The CDR3 covers 16 residues. CDR3 sequence (DNA): TGTGCCACCAGTGACAGGGGGACAGGCGATCTAGAGACCCAGTACTTC. Translating it yields CATSDRGTGDLETQYF.

The V call is TRBV11-3, the J call TRBJ2-5, with D maybe TRBD2 (6 bases). V was cut by 8 bases and J by 5 bases, with 18 bases left in between. The CDR3 contains 14 residues. Germline CDR1 and CDR2: SGHNT and YENEEA. The CDR3 reads CASDPTGDWETQYF. CDR3 bases: TGTGCCAGCGACCCGACGGGAGATTGGGAGACCCAGTACTTC.

V is TRBV6-2 or TRBV6-3 and J is TRBJ2-7, with D perhaps TRBD2 (5 bases). The CDR3 sequence is 12 residues long. Trimming cost V 5 bases and J 3 bases, with 8 bases left between them. Germline V gene sequence: CDR1 MNHEY, CDR2 SVGEGT. The CDR3 loop is CASSHSGYEQYF. As DNA, the CDR3 is TGTGCCAGCAGTCACAGCGGCTACGAGCAGTACTTC.

The rearrangement joins TRBV29-1 to TRBJ2-3, with 7 bases that match TRBD2. This CDR3 has 12 amino acids. CDR1 and CDR2 from the germline V gene are SQVTM and ANQGSEA. The V and J ends lost 6 bases and 15 bases, in that order; junction bases with no gene match: 15. The CDR3: CSVREQQIRQYF. DNA of the CDR3: TGCAGCGTGCGGGAGCAGCAAATAAGGCAATATTTT.

In its sample, this clonotype was seen a few times. The V call is TRBV11-2, the J call TRBJ2-2; 12 bases fit TRBD2. V shed 6 bases and J 4 bases; nucleotides not matched to a gene: 9. The CDR3 totals 17 residues. Germline-derived CDR1 and CDR2 are SGHAT and FQNNGV. This chain's CDR3 is CASSSTSGRISTGELFF. The CDR3 DNA reads as TGTGCCAGCAGTTCGACTAGCGGGAGAATAAGCACCGGGGAGCTGTTTTTT.

This clonotype showed up just a few times. A much larger clone is a single base away; this may be a read error. The CDR3 ends on some other residue instead of the conserved phenylalanine or tryptophan, so this is likely a read error. The V call is TRBV5-1, the J call TRBJ2-7; 7 bases fit TRBD2. The V and J ends lost 7 bases and 2 bases, in that order; junction bases with no gene match: 9. The germline gives CDR1 SGHRS, CDR2 YFSETQ. CDR3 length: 14 residues. The CDR3 region has the DNA TGCGCCAGCGGGAGGGGTTCCGCTCCCTACGAGCAGTACTCC. The encoded protein is CASGRGSAPYEQYS.

This chain uses TRBV5-4 with TRBJ2-2, with a tentative D call TRBD1 (6 bases). With 4 bases removed from V and 3 bases from J, the gap between germline ends came to 16 bases. This CDR3 spans 16 amino acids. Germline assignment: CDR1 SGHNT and CDR2 YYREEE (reference sequence). This CDR3 reads CASSAPLSGDTGELFF. The DNA of the CDR3 is TGTGCCAGCAGCGCCCCGCTGTCAGGGGACACCGGGGAGCTGTTTTTT.

The rearrangement joins TRBV29-1 to TRBJ2-2; the D is unclear. Germline V gives CDR1 SQVTM, CDR2 ANQGSEA. This CDR3 is 12 amino acids long. The V gene lost 7 bases and the J gene lost 6 bases, with 12 bases spanning the gap. CDR3 in amino acids: CSADRWAGELFF. As DNA, the CDR3 is TGCAGCGCCGATCGGTGGGCCGGGGAGCTGTTTTTT.

This clonotype was observed a few times. Sequence at one end of the junction differs from germline and may be a read error. The V gene is TRBV7-9, the J gene TRBJ1-5, with TRBD1 identical over 8 bases. The CDR3 loop spans 15 amino acids. Germline CDR1 and CDR2: SEHNR and FQNEAQ (reference sequence). CDR3 residues: CASSSGQVSNQHQHF. The CDR3 region has the DNA TGTGCCAGCAGTTCGGGACAGGTCAGCAATCAGCACCAGCATTTT.